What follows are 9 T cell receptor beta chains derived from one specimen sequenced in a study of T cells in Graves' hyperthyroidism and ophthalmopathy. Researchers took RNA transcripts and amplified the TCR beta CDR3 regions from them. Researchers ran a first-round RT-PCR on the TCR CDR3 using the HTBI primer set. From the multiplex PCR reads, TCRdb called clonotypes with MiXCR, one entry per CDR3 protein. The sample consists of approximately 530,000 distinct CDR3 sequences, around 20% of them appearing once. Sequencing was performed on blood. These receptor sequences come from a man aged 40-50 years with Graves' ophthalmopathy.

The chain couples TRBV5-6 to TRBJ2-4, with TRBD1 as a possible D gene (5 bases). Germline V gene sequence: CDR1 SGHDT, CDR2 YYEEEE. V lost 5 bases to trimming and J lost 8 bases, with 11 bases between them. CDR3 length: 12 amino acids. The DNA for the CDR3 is TGTGCCAGCAGTTCAGGGTCGGACATTCAGTACTTC. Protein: CASSSGSDIQYF.

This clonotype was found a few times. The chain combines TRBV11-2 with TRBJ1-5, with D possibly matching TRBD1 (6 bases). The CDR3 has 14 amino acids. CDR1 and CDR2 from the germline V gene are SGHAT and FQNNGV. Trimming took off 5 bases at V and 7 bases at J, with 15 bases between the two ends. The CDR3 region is CASSRHRDMQPQHF. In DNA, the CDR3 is TGTGCCAGCAGCCGACACAGGGATATGCAGCCCCAGCATTTT. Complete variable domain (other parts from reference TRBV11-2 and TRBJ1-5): EAGVAQSPRYKIIEKRQSVAFWCNPISGHATLYWYQQILGQGPKLLIQFQNNGVVDDSQLPKDRFSAERLKGVDSTLKIQPAKLEDSAVYLCASSRHRDMQPQHFGDGTRLSIL.

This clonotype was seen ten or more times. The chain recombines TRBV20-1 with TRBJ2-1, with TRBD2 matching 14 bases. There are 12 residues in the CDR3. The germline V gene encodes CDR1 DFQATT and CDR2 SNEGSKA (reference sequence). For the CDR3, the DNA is TGCATGACTAGCGGGGGGGCAAATGAGCAGTTCTTC. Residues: CMTSGGANEQFF.

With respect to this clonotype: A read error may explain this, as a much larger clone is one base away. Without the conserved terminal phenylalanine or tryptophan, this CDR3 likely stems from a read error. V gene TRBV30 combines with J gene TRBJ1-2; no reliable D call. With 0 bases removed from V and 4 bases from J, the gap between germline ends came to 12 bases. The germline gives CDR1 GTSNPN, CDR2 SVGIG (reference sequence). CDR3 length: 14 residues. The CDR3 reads CAWSVGFQTYGYTL. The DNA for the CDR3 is TGTGCCTGGAGTGTTGGGTTCCAAACCTATGGCTACACCCTC.

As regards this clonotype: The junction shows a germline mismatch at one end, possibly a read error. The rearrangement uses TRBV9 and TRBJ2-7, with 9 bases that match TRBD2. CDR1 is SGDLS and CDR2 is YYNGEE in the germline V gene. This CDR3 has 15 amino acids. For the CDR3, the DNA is TGTGCCAGCAGCGTAGGACTAGCGGTTACCTACGAGCAGTGCTTC. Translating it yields CASSVGLAVTYEQCF.

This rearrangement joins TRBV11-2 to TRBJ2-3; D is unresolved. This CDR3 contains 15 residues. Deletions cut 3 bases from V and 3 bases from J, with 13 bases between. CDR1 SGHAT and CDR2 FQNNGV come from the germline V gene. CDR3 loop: CASSFFPGVTDTQYF. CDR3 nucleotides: TGTGCCAGCAGCTTCTTTCCGGGCGTAACAGATACGCAGTATTTT.

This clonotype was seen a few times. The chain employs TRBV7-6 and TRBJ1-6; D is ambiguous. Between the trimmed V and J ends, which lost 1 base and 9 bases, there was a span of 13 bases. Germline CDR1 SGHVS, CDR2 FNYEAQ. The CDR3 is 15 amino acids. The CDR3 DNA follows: TGTGCCAGCAGCTTAGGAACAGTCCCGGGTTCACCCCTCCACTTT. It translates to CASSLGTVPGSPLHF.

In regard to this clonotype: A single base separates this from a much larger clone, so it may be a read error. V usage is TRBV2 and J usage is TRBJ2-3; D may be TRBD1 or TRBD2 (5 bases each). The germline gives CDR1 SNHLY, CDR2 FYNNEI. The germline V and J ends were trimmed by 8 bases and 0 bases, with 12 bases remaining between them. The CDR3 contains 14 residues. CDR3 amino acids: CASGTPGSTDTQYF. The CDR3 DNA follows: TGTGCCAGCGGGACCCCGGGTAGCACAGATACGCAGTATTTT.

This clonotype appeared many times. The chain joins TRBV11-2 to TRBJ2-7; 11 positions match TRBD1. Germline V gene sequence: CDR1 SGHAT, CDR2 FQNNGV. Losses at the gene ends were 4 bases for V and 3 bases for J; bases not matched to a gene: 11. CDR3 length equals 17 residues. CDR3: CASSSAPGQGALYEQYF. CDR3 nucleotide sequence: TGTGCCAGCAGCTCCGCCCCTGGACAGGGGGCTCTCTACGAGCAGTACTTC.